A single sample gave rise to the 15 T cell receptor beta chains below, sequenced in a study of CD8 T cells in ankylosing spondylitis. TCRdb used MiXCR to reprocess the 5' RACE reads, holding one entry per CDR3 protein. The profile shows fewer than 500,000 distinct CDR3 sequences, 20% to 30% of them singletons. No cognate antigen is known for these TCRs. Study conclusions and caveats: Apparently characteristic of ankylosing spondylitis blood was a TCR beta motif (roughly eight highly homologous variants).

Sequencing was performed on blood, either unsorted or a sorted T cell fraction (not recorded which). The receptors derive from a male donor with ankylosing spondylitis.

This clonotype was counted only a few times. The chain combines TRBV20-1 with TRBJ2-2, with TRBD2 identical over 13 bases. There are 15 residues in the CDR3. V was clipped by 6 bases and J by 1 base; unmatched bases: 2. Germline CDR1 and CDR2: DFQATT and SNEGSKA (reference sequence). The chain's CDR3 is CSARLAGGNTGELFF. CDR3 sequence (DNA): TGCAGTGCCAGACTAGCGGGAGGGAACACCGGGGAGCTGTTTTTT.

This chain joins TRBV5-1 and TRBJ2-1; D possibly corresponds to TRBD2 (5 bases). V gave up 9 bases and J gave up 5 bases, with 24 bases separating them. CDR3 length: 16 amino acids. The germline V gene has CDR1 SGHRS and CDR2 YFSETQ. The CDR3 DNA follows: TGCGCCACCCGGCGCGAAACGGGAATCCGGAACAATGAGCAGTTCTTC. This codes for CATRRETGIRNNEQFF.

The rearrangement uses TRBV7-9 and TRBJ1-3; tentatively, D is TRBD1 (5 bases). CDR1 is SEHNR and CDR2 is FQNEAQ in the germline V gene (reference sequence). CDR3 length equals 16 residues. V was cut by 2 bases and J by 0 bases, with 11 bases left in between. This CDR3 is CASSLQGPDSGNTIYF. The CDR3 nucleotides read TGTGCCAGCAGCTTACAGGGACCTGACTCTGGAAACACCATATATTTT.

This rearrangement joins TRBV5-5 to TRBJ2-1; TRBD2 is a possible D gene (6 bases). V lost 0 bases and J 15 bases, leaving 10 bases between the germline ends. The CDR3 is 11 amino acids. Germline V gives CDR1 SGHKS, CDR2 YYEKEE (reference sequence). The CDR3 bases are TGTGCCAGCAGCTTGGGAGCGGAGGGGTTCTTC. Protein product: CASSLGAEGFF. The whole variable domain, filled in from reference TRBV5-5 and TRBJ2-1, reads DAGVTQSPTHLIKTRGQQVTLRCSPISGHKSVSWYQQVLGQGPQFIFQYYEKEERGRGNFPDRFSARQFPNYSSELNVNALLLGDSALYLCASSLGAEGFFGPGTRLTVL.

There are a few counts of this clonotype. This chain joins TRBV12-3 or TRBV12-4 and TRBJ2-1; D is possibly TRBD2 (6 bases). With 2 bases removed from V and 8 bases from J, the gap between germline ends came to 19 bases. CDR3 length: 16 amino acids. The CDR3 spells CASSLTGRHGGYEQFF. Written as DNA, the CDR3 is TGTGCCAGCAGTTTAACCGGGCGCCACGGGGGTTATGAGCAGTTCTTC.

Only a few counts were recorded for this clonotype. The chain is built from TRBV10-2 and TRBJ1-1; a possible D gene is TRBD1 (5 bases). From germline, CDR1 is WSHSY and CDR2 SAAADI. The CDR3 runs 16 residues. V was shortened by 3 bases and J by 4 bases, with 18 bases between the two germline ends. In DNA form, the CDR3 reads TGCGCCAGCAGTGACCCCGGTGGAGGGACGGGCACTGAAGCTTTCTTT. It specifies CASSDPGGGTGTEAFF.

The rearrangement links TRBV20-1 to TRBJ2-1, with D unclear. V lost 6 bases to trimming and J lost 6 bases, with 12 bases between them. CDR3 length equals 12 residues. Germline V gene sequence: CDR1 DFQATT, CDR2 SNEGSKA (reference sequence). The CDR3 sequence: CSALPYGNEQFF. CDR3 nucleotides: TGCAGTGCCCTGCCGTACGGCAATGAGCAGTTCTTC.

The chain couples TRBV7-2 to TRBJ2-1; the D gene is possibly TRBD2 (5 bases). The CDR3 totals 13 residues. Trimming shortened V by 5 bases and J by 8 bases, and 13 bases separated the two germline ends. Germline CDR1 reads SGHTA; CDR2 reads FQGNSA. The CDR3 DNA reads as TGTGCCAGCAGCCCTCAGGTTAGCGATGAGCAGTTCTTC. Amino acids: CASSPQVSDEQFF.

The chain carries TRBV5-4 and TRBJ2-5; 9 positions agree with TRBD2. The J segment lost 5 bases and the V segment lost 0 bases, leaving 5 bases of the junction unmatched. Germline V gene sequence: CDR1 SGHNT, CDR2 YYREEE (reference sequence). The CDR3 is 15 residues long. The CDR3 sequence is CASSLGAGGSETQYF. DNA for the CDR3: TGTGCCAGCAGCTTGGGCGCGGGAGGGTCCGAGACCCAGTACTTC.

The genes are TRBV6-1 and TRBJ2-7, with 11 bases that match TRBD1. Unmatched junction bases numbered 5, after V lost 6 bases and J lost 4 bases. Germline V CDR1 and CDR2: MNHNS, SASEGT. The CDR3 is 14 residues long. CDR3 sequence reads: CASRHGQGAYEQYF. The DNA for the CDR3 is TGTGCCAGCAGACACGGACAGGGGGCTTACGAGCAGTACTTC.

This clonotype was picked up many times. The chain recombines TRBV5-6 with TRBJ1-2, with D uncertain. This CDR3 has 14 amino acids. CDR1 is SGHDT, CDR2 YYEEEE, per germline. V lost 0 bases, J lost 2 bases, and 8 bases lay in between. The CDR3 DNA is TGTGCCAGCAGCTTGGTTCTCGTAAACTATGGCTACACCTTC. Residues: CASSLVLVNYGYTF.

This chain links TRBV20-1 with TRBJ2-3; 11 bases align to TRBD2. From germline, CDR1 is DFQATT and CDR2 SNEGSKA (reference sequence). This CDR3 is built from 15 residues. The DNA for the CDR3 is TGCAGCGGAAGGGGTAGCGGGAGGGCCCCAGATACGCAGTATTTT. This encodes CSGRGSGRAPDTQYF.

This clonotype was counted a few times. Here the CDR3 DNA reads TGCAGTGCTAGTACTAGCGGCACGAGAAACATTCAGTACTTC. Translating it yields CSASTSGTRNIQYF. The chain links TRBV20-1 to TRBJ2-4; 8 nucleotides line up with TRBD2. Trimming removed 3 bases from V and 6 bases from J; junction bases left unmatched: 7. Germline-derived CDR1 and CDR2 are DFQATT and SNEGSKA (reference sequence). The length of the CDR3 is 14 residues.

This clonotype was counted between two and nine times. The CDR3 DNA follows: TGCAGTGCCCCACGGGGGGGGGCCGCACTTGAGCAGTTCTTC. As protein: CSAPRGGAALEQFF. This chain joins TRBV20-1 and TRBJ2-1; 8 nucleotides align to TRBD2. Per germline, CDR1 DFQATT and CDR2 SNEGSKA (reference sequence). The CDR3 length is 14 residues. The V segment lost 6 bases and the J segment 9 bases; nucleotides outside the gene matches: 13.

This chain links TRBV20-1 with TRBJ1-5; D may be TRBD1 (6 bases). Germline CDR1 and CDR2: DFQATT and SNEGSKA (reference sequence). V was pared by 0 bases and J by 4 bases, with 16 bases between. The CDR3 runs to 16 residues. Written as DNA, the CDR3 is TGCAGTGCTAGAGATCAGGGGTCTTCATTGAATCAGCCCCAGCATTTT. The encoded protein is CSARDQGSSLNQPQHF.